The rows below give T cell receptor beta chains drawn from one sample of a study of T cells of healthy individuals. TCRdb processed the 5' RACE reads anew with MiXCR; each CDR3 protein has one entry. The data contain some 41,000 distinct CDR3 sequences, 4% to 5.5% of them singletons. These receptors were collected from a human donor in good health. The CDR3 runs from the conserved cysteine through the conserved F or W. D genes are given only for firm matches. The size field is filled for only some rows; it gives once, few, many or a size class.

j_call clone_size v_call d_call cdr3_nt cdr3_aa
TRBJ2-1 NA TRBV4-2 TRBD1 TGTGCCAGCAGCCAAGTAGGGACAGGAGACAATGAGCAGTTCTTC CASSQVGTGDNEQFF
TRBJ2-7 few TRBV7-9 NA TGTGCCAGCAGCTTAACCCTCGGGACCAGCTACGAGCAGTACTTC CASSLTLGTSYEQYF
TRBJ1-4 many TRBV15 NA TGTGCCACCAGCAGCCCCAGACAGAGGTTTAATGAAAAACTGTTTTTT CATSSPRQRFNEKLFF
TRBJ1-1 many TRBV12-3/TRBV12-4 TRBD1 TGTGCCAGCAGTTCGTCGACAGGGCTGAACACTGAAGCTTTCTTT CASSSSTGLNTEAFF
TRBJ1-2 many TRBV7-8 NA TGTGCCAGCGCCGACACCAGTGGCTACACCTTC CASADTSGYTF
TRBJ2-3 many TRBV10-1 NA TGCGCCAGCAGTCTGGCAGGGATCGCAGATACGCAGTATTTT CASSLAGIADTQYF
TRBJ2-1 few TRBV27 TRBD2 TGTGCCAGCAGTTCAATAGCGGGAGGGTACAATGAGCAGTTCTTC CASSSIAGGYNEQFF
TRBJ2-2 many TRBV4-1 TRBD2 TGCGCCAGCAGCCAAGATCTGGGCGGGAGTATTGGGGAGCTGTTTTTT CASSQDLGGSIGELFF
TRBJ2-1 many TRBV7-9 TRBD1 TGTGCCAGCAGGCAAGGACCAGGACAGGGCAATGAGCAGTTCTTC CASRQGPGQGNEQFF
TRBJ2-1 many TRBV7-2 TRBD2 TGTGCCAGCAGCCCCATCCTTAGCGGGGGATTCTACAATGAGCAGTTCTTC CASSPILSGGFYNEQFF
TRBJ1-3 many TRBV30 NA TGTGCCTGGATTAGAGACTCTGGAAACACCATATATTTT CAWIRDSGNTIYF
TRBJ2-1 many TRBV4-1 TRBD2 TGCGCCAGCAGCCAAGATCTAGCGGGTGCTACCTACAATGAGCAGTTCTTC CASSQDLAGATYNEQFF
TRBJ2-3 many TRBV5-5 NA TGTGCCAGCAGCCACAATACTAGGGGACACAGCACAGATACGCAGTATTTT CASSHNTRGHSTDTQYF
TRBJ1-1 many TRBV24-1 NA TGTGCCACCAGTGATTTGATGAACACTGAAGCTTTCTTT CATSDLMNTEAFF
TRBJ2-7 few TRBV29-1 TRBD1 TGCAGCGTGGAGACAGGGGGGCGCGAGCAGTACTTC CSVETGGREQYF
TRBJ2-3 NA TRBV6-1 NA TGTGCCAGCAGTCGAGCTGGTTACACAGATACGCAGTATTTT CASSRAGYTDTQYF
TRBJ1-4 NA TRBV13 NA TGTGCCAGCAGCTCCCAGGGGTTTGATGAAAAACTGTTTTTT CASSSQGFDEKLFF
TRBJ1-6 few TRBV2 NA TGTGCCAGCCTCCTGGCAGGGGAAAGGTCACCCCTCCACTTT CASLLAGERSPLHF
TRBJ1-2 few TRBV15 NA TGTGCCACCAGCAAAGGAAAAATCGGCGTAACAGGGAACGGCTACACCTTC CATSKGKIGVTGNGYTF
TRBJ2-3 many TRBV3-1 TRBD2 TGTGCCAGCAGCCAAGGGTCGCCGACTAGCGGCACAGATACGCAGTATTTT CASSQGSPTSGTDTQYF
TRBJ2-7 many TRBV3-1 NA TGTGCCAGCAGCCAAAATCTCGCCTACGAGCAGTACTTC CASSQNLAYEQYF
TRBJ2-3 many TRBV4-1 NA TGCGCCAGCAGCCAAGATCGGGCGGGCCGAGATACGCAGTATTTT CASSQDRAGRDTQYF
TRBJ1-5 few TRBV11-2 NA TGTGCCAGCAGCTTAGGGTATCAGCCCCAGCATTTT CASSLGYQPQHF
TRBJ2-7 many TRBV29-1 TRBD1 TGCAGCGGGACGGCTGGGACAGGGGGATCCGAGCAGTACTTC CSGTAGTGGSEQYF
TRBJ2-5 many TRBV7-2 TRBD2 TGTGCCAGCAGCTTAGAGCTAGCGGGATGGACCCAGTACTTC CASSLELAGWTQYF
TRBJ1-1 many TRBV2 NA TGTGCCAGCAGTGACGACCCAGGGACTGAAGCTTTCTTT CASSDDPGTEAFF
TRBJ2-7 few TRBV20-1 TRBD1 TGCAGTGCGGCACAGGGGAACGGCTACGAGCAGTACTTC CSAAQGNGYEQYF
TRBJ1-1 many TRBV20-1 NA TGCAGTGCTCCTAACCCGGGGGGTAACACTGAAGCTTTCTTT CSAPNPGGNTEAFF
TRBJ1-2 few TRBV6-2/TRBV6-3 TRBD1 TGTGCCAGCATCAGGGATCGGGGGACAGCCTATGGCTACACCTTC CASIRDRGTAYGYTF
TRBJ2-3 few TRBV7-2 NA TGTGCCAGCAGCTTAGTCGCGGGACTGACAGATACGCAGTATTTT CASSLVAGLTDTQYF
TRBJ2-1 NA TRBV19 TRBD1 TGTGCCAGCCGGGACAGGGGCTACAATGAGCAGTTCTTC CASRDRGYNEQFF
TRBJ2-3 NA TRBV2 TRBD2 TGTGCCAGCAGCCGGGTGGGTTTAGCGGGTCACGATACGCAGTATTTT CASSRVGLAGHDTQYF
TRBJ1-1 many TRBV7-3 TRBD1 TGTGCCAGCTCACAGGGGCCGAACACTGAAGCTTTCTTT CASSQGPNTEAFF
TRBJ2-7 few TRBV6-1 TRBD1 TGTGCCAGCGGGGGGCCGCTACTGACAGGGGTCATCTCCTACGAGCAGTACTTC CASGGPLLTGVISYEQYF
TRBJ2-3 many TRBV29-1 NA TGCAGCGCACAGACGTTCACAGATACGCAGTATTTT CSAQTFTDTQYF
TRBJ2-1 many TRBV3-1 TRBD2 TGTGCCAGCAGCTCCGGACTAGCGGTCGCGGATGAGCAGTTCTTC CASSSGLAVADEQFF
TRBJ2-7 many TRBV7-2 NA TGTGCCAGCAGCTTCGGGAGACACGAGCAGTACTTC CASSFGRHEQYF
TRBJ1-4 NA TRBV7-8 TRBD1 TGTGCCAGCAGCCGGGACAGGGGGCGAGAAAAACTGTTTTTT CASSRDRGREKLFF
TRBJ2-2 NA TRBV5-1 NA TGCGCCAGCAGCTTGGCCGTTGGGGGAGAGAACACCGGGGAGCTGTTTTTT CASSLAVGGENTGELFF
TRBJ2-1 many TRBV6-4 TRBD1 TGTGCCAGCAGTGACGGGGCAGGGGGCGATGATGAGCAGTTCTTC CASSDGAGGDDEQFF
TRBJ1-3 many TRBV19 NA TGTGCCAGTAGTCTAACAATGACAACAGGAAACACCATATATTTT CASSLTMTTGNTIYF
TRBJ2-6 many TRBV7-3 NA TGTGCCAGCAGCTTCAATCTCCGTGGGGCCAACGTCCTGACTTTC CASSFNLRGANVLTF
TRBJ2-1 many TRBV11-2 NA TGTGCCAGCAGCCCGAGGTGGCAGGTGACGAATGAGCAGTTCTTC CASSPRWQVTNEQFF
TRBJ1-1 few TRBV3-1 NA TGTGCCAGCAGCCAAGATTTCCGGACTGAAGCTTTCTTT CASSQDFRTEAFF
TRBJ1-2 many TRBV20-1 TRBD1 TGCAGTGCTAGAGATACAAACAGGGGTTTTGATTATGGCTACACCTTC CSARDTNRGFDYGYTF
TRBJ1-5 many TRBV7-2 TRBD1 TGTGCCAGCAGTACAGGGGCAAGTCAGCCCCAGCATTTT CASSTGASQPQHF
TRBJ2-1 few TRBV12-3/TRBV12-4 TRBD2 TGTGCCAGCAGTTTCGTAGCTTTACTAGCGGGCCTCTCATACGCGGAAGAGCAGTTCTTC CASSFVALLAGLSYAEEQFF
TRBJ2-1 many TRBV29-1 NA TGCAGCGTTGATCATGGTAATGAGCAGTTCTTC CSVDHGNEQFF
TRBJ2-1 few TRBV5-6 NA TGTGCCAGCAGCTTTAGTTGGTTGGGGGTGGATGAGCAGTTCTTC CASSFSWLGVDEQFF
TRBJ1-2 many TRBV20-1 NA TGCAGTGCTAGATTGGGGGGCGCTCGTGGTGGCTACACCTTC CSARLGGARGGYTF
TRBJ2-1 many TRBV29-1 NA TGCAGCGGGGCGAGGGACTTCGCGGGTGAGCAGTTCTTC CSGARDFAGEQFF
TRBJ1-1 many TRBV6-5 TRBD1 TGTGCCAGCAAGGCAGGGGGCCGTGGTGAAGCTTTCTTT CASKAGGRGEAFF
TRBJ2-1 many TRBV7-3 TRBD2 TGTGCCAGCAGCTTAAGTTACGGGACTAGCGGGGGCACAGGGGAGCAGTTCTTC CASSLSYGTSGGTGEQFF
TRBJ1-2 NA TRBV6-2/TRBV6-3 TRBD1 TGTGCCAGCAGCCAGACAGGGAGAAATGGCTACACCTTC CASSQTGRNGYTF